This record covers a single T cell receptor beta chain. This clonotype was detected ten times or more. Its antigen remains unidentified. No base quality values were provided; no much bigger clone lies one nucleotide off. This specimen belongs to a study of blood T cells in healthy people across ages (dated by TCRdb to the mid-2010s). With respect to the entire study: In model experiments, template switching captured roughly one uniquely barcoded TCR beta cDNA molecule for every two T cells. Two additional independent replicas of 1 million unique cDNA reads from the same blood draw were analyzed for two donors (one aged 18 to 30 and one aged 80 or older). Using deep sequencing normalized with unique cDNA molecular identifiers, the study measured how TCR beta repertoire diversity changes with age. To avoid experimental bias, donors of different ages were distributed randomly across sequencing lanes. The donors were divided into four age groups: young (average around 16 years), middle-aged (around 37), aged (roughly 60) and long-lived (roughly 88).

Donors were 39 systemically healthy Caucasian individuals from Russia aged roughly 6 to 95 years. Each donor gave about 9.8 milliliters of peripheral blood, drawn into EDTA-treated Vacutainer tubes. Ficoll-Paque density-gradient centrifugation was used to isolate PBMCs, with at least 6.5 million per sample. Total RNA, at least 6 micrograms per sample, was extracted from PBMCs with Trizol reagent. For every donor, flow cytometry on a PBMC aliquot measured the percentage of naive CD45RAhigh/CD27high T cells. Library preparation was by 5' RACE. This sample was sequenced with an Illumina HiSeq 2500. A second PCR of about 6 to 11 cycles was run with a J-beta primer mix and a sample-barcoded 5' primer. A unique molecular identifier was introduced onto each TCR beta cDNA molecule by a template-switch 5' adaptor carrying 12 random nucleotides. At least 2.5 million CDR3-containing paired-end reads were obtained from each sample. First-strand cDNA synthesis was performed from all RNA using the Mint cDNA synthesis kit, with priming by a TRBC-specific oligonucleotide. All cDNA was treated with uracil-DNA glycosylase and then went through a first 18-cycle PCR with the universal primers M1SS and BC2_uni_R. Per the original workflow: Normalization of each sample was performed by random selection of 1 million high-quality reads, each carrying a distinct molecular identifier. Reads with shared molecular identifiers were discarded instead of being binned into consensus sequences. MiTCR, run with a Q25 quality threshold and the strictest error-elimination algorithm, handled CDR3 identification, clonotype clustering and error correction. A nonparametric unseen species model using Euler transformation provided a lower-bound estimate of total TCR beta diversity. TCRdb reprocessing: public reads trimmed at Q25 with fastp, clones called with MiXCR, in-frame beta chains kept. A single entry per CDR3 protein holds the most common genes and DNA from its merged rows. TCRdb, rather than the study authors, made the V and J calls. The sample profile shows around 870,000 distinct CDR3 sequences; 25% to 35% of them were found once. Jointly, the top ten make up 15% to 20% of the sample.

V was cut back by 0 bases and J by 3 bases, leaving a gap of 19 bases between them. Per the germline V gene (reference sequence), LNHNV is the CDR1 and YYDKDF is the CDR2. The CDR3 runs 18 residues from the cysteine to the phenylalanine. Only CDR3 DNA is held: 54 bases, read in frame from base 1. Overall study outcomes, separate from this receptor: Bulk unsorted PBMC profiling prevented conclusive comparison of naive and antigen-experienced compartments. As age increased, observed TCR beta diversity per million T cells dropped in a roughly linear way, and a significant reduction was already evident by age 40. Compared with the aged group, the long-lived group had more naive CD4+ T cells, fewer expanded clones and increased TCR diversity, suggesting age selection. Estimates of total diversity from one million sequenced T cells were regarded as lower bounds and underestimates. The percentage of naive T cells measured by flow cytometry correlated strongly with observed TCR beta diversity. Because the CMV infection status of the donors was unknown, age-related changes in expanded clonotypes may potentially have been confounded.

This clonotype was sampled from a woman aged 80 or older in good health. The sequencing input was blood. The rearrangement joined TRBV15 to TRBJ2-3, with a tentative D gene TRBD1 over 6 matching bases. The DNA sequence reads TGTGCCACCAGCAGAGATCCCGCGGGCAGGGGCCGGACAGATACGCAGTATTTT. This gives the protein CATSRDPAGRGRTDTQYF.